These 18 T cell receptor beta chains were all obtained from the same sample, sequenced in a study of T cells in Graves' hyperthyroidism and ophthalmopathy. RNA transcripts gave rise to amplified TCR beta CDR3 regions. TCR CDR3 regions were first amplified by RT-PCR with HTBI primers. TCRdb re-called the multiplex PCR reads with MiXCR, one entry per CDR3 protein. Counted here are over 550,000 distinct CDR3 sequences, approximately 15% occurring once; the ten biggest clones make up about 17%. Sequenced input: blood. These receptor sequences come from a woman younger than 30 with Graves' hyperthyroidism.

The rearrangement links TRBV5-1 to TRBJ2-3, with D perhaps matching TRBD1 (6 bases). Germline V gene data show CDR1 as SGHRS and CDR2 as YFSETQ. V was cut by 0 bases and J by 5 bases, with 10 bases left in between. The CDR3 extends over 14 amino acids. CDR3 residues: CASSLGQGQDTQYF. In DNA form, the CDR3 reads TGCGCCAGCAGCTTGGGCCAGGGGCAAGATACGCAGTATTTT.

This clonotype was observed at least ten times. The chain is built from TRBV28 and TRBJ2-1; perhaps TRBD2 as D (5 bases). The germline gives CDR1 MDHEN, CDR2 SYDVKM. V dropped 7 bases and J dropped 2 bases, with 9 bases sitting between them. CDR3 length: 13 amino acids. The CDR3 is CASTGLPYNEQFF. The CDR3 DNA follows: TGTGCCAGCACAGGACTTCCCTACAATGAGCAGTTCTTC.

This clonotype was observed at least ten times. Here the CDR3 DNA reads TGCAGTGCTAGAAATGCCGGACTAGCGGTTACCTACGAGCAGTACTTC. This codes for CSARNAGLAVTYEQYF. The genes are TRBV20-1 and TRBJ2-7; 10 bases agree with TRBD2. The CDR3 is 16 residues long. Per germline, CDR1 DFQATT and CDR2 SNEGSKA (reference sequence). V shed 2 bases, J shed 2 bases, and the junction held 9 bases outside the gene matches.

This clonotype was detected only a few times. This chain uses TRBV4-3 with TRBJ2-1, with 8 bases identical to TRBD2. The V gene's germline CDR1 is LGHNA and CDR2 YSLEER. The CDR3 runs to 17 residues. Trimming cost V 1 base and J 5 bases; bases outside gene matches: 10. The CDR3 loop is CASSQVRFGLADNEQFF. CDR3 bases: TGCGCCAGCAGCCAAGTACGTTTTGGACTAGCCGACAATGAGCAGTTCTTC.

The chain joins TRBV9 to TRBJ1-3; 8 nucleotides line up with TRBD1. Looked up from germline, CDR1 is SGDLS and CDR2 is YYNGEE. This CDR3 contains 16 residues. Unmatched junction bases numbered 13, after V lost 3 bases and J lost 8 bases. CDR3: CASSAHRTGRSDTIYF. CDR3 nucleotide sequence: TGTGCCAGCAGCGCCCACCGGACAGGGAGATCGGACACCATATATTTT.

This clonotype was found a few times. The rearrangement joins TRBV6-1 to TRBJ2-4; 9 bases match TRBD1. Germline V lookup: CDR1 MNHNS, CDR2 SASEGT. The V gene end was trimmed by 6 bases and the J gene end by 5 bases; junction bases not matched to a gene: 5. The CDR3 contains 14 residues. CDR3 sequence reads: CASSHRGPQNIQYF. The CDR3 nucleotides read TGTGCCAGCAGCCACAGGGGGCCCCAAAACATTCAGTACTTC.

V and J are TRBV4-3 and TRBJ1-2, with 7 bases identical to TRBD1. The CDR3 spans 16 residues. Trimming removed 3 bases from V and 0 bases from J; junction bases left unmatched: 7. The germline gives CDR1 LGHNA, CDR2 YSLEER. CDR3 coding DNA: TGCGCCAGCAGCCAGAAGTACAGGGGAGCTAACTATGGCTACACCTTC. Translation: CASSQKYRGANYGYTF.

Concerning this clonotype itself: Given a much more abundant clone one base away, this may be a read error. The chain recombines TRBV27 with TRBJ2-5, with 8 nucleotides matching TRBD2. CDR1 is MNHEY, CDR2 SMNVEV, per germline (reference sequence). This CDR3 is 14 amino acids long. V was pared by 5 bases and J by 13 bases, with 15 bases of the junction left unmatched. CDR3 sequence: CASSRRLAKGYRYF. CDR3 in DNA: TGTGCCAGCAGTCGTCGACTAGCGAAGGGGTACCGGTACTTC.

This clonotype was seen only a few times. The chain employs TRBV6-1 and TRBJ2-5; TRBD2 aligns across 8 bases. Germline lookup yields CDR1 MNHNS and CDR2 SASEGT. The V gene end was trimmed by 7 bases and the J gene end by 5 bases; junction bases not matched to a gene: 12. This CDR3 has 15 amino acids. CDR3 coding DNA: TGTGCCAGCAACAGTTTAGCGGGGCCTAGGGAGACCCAGTACTTC. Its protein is CASNSLAGPRETQYF.

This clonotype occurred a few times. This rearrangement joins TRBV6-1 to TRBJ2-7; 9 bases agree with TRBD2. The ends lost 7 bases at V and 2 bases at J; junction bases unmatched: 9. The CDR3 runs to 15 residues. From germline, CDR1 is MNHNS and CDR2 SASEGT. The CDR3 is CASMGIVAGAYEQYF. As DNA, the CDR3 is TGTGCCAGCATGGGTATTGTAGCGGGAGCCTACGAGCAGTACTTC.

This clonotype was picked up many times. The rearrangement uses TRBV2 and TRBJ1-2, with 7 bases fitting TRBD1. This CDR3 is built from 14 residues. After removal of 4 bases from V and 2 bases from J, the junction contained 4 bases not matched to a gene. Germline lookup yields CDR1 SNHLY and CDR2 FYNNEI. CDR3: CASSVQGGNYGYTF. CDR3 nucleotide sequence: TGTGCCAGCAGTGTCCAGGGGGGGAACTATGGCTACACCTTC.

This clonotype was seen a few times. CDR3 loop: CASSIRSGSGNQPQHF. CDR3 nucleotide sequence: TGTGCCAGTAGTATAAGATCGGGCTCCGGCAATCAGCCCCAGCATTTT. The chain couples TRBV19 to TRBJ1-5, with D unclear. Germline values: CDR1 LNHDA, CDR2 SQIVND (reference sequence). This CDR3 has 16 residues. V lost 2 bases and J lost 2, with 13 bases in between.

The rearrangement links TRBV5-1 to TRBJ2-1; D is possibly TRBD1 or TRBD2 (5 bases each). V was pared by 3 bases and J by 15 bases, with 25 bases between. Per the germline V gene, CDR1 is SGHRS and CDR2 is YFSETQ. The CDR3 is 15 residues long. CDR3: CASSSGTFGDPVMFF. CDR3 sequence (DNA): TGCGCCAGCAGCTCCGGGACGTTCGGGGACCCCGTTATGTTCTTC.

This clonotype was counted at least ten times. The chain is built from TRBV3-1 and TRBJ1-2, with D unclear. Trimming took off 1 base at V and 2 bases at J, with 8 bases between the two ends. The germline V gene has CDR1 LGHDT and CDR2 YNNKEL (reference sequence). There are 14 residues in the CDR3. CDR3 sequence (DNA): TGTGCCAGCAGCCAAGGTGGCACCAACTATGGCTACACCTTC. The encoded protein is CASSQGGTNYGYTF. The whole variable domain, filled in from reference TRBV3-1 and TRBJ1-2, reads DTAVSQTPKYLVTQMGNDKSIKCEQNLGHDTMYWYKQDSKKFLKIMFSYNNKELIINETVPNRFSPKSPDKAHLNLHINSLELGDSAVYFCASSQGGTNYGYTFGSGTRLTVV.

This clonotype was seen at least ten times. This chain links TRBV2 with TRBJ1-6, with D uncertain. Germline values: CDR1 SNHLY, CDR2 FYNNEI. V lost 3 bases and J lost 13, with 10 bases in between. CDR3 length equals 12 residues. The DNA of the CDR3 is TGTGCCAGCAGTGAGGGTCCCAGGCCCCTCCACTTT. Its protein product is CASSEGPRPLHF.

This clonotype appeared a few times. As DNA, the CDR3 is TGCGCCAGCAGCCAAGATCCCCCAGGCGTAGCTAACTATGGCTACACCTTC. This encodes CASSQDPPGVANYGYTF. The rearrangement uses TRBV4-3 and TRBJ1-2; D is unclear. Per germline, CDR1 LGHNA and CDR2 YSLEER. This CDR3 has 17 residues. Trimming cost V 0 bases and J 0 bases, with 14 bases left between them.

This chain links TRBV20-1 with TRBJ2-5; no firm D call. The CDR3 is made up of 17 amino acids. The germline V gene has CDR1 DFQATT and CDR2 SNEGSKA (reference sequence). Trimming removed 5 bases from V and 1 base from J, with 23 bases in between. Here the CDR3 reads CSAPPSRTGSTQETQYF. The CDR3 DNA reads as TGCAGTGCTCCTCCCAGTAGGACCGGGTCTACCCAAGAGACCCAGTACTTC.

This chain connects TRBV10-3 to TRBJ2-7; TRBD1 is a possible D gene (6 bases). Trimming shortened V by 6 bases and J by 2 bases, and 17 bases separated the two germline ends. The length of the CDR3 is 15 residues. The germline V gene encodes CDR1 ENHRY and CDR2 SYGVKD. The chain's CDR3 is CAIRTTGTNPYEQYF. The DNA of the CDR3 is TGTGCCATCAGAACCACCGGGACAAACCCCTACGAGCAGTACTTC.